Below, 15 T cell receptor beta chains from the same sample are listed, as sequenced in a study of control samples from healthy donors and cancer patients. Generated by immunoSEQ multiplex PCR, the TCRdb table keeps only in-frame clones and is missing some. The sample consists of under 450,000 clones, roughly 90% of them appearing once. Sequenced: PBMCs. These TCRs come from a man aged 35 to 55 with head and neck cancer.

V gene TRBV6-5 combines with J gene TRBJ2-7, with 7 bases matching TRBD1. The CDR3 covers 14 residues. J lost 2 bases, V lost 6 bases, and 7 bases had no gene match. Germline loops: CDR1 MNHEY, CDR2 SVGAGI. CDR3: CASRLGTAPYEQYF. CDR3 nucleotides: TGTGCCAGCAGGTTAGGGACAGCACCCTACGAGCAGTACTTC.

The rearrangement links TRBV30 to TRBJ1-4; 8 nucleotides agree with TRBD1. CDR1 is GTSNPN and CDR2 is SVGIG in the germline V gene (reference sequence). After removal of 2 bases from V and 7 bases from J, the junction contained 9 bases not matched to a gene. The CDR3 contains 15 residues. The DNA of the CDR3 is TGTGCCTGGAGTAGGTTTGGACAGGGATTTGAAAAACTGTTTTTT. Amino acid sequence: CAWSRFGQGFEKLFF.

The chain couples TRBV28 to TRBJ1-3; 9 bases align to TRBD1. Germline V CDR1 and CDR2: MDHEN, SYDVKM. This CDR3 has 17 amino acids. Germline trimming cut 6 bases from V and 1 base from J; bases unmatched to any gene: 10. The CDR3 DNA reads as TGTGCCAGCAGCGTCCGACAGGGGGGTCGGTCTGGAAACACCATATATTTT. Encoded protein: CASSVRQGGRSGNTIYF.

The CDR3 region has the DNA TGTGCCAGCAGTACGTTCCGACTACCGAAGGGGGAGCAGTACTTC. Translating gives CASSTFRLPKGEQYF. The chain couples TRBV28 to TRBJ2-7; D is perhaps TRBD1 or TRBD2 (5 bases each). With 5 bases removed from V and 7 bases from J, the gap between germline ends came to 21 bases. Germline assignment: CDR1 MDHEN and CDR2 SYDVKM. The CDR3 loop spans 15 amino acids.

The J gene is TRBJ1-5, the V gene TRBV6-5; unclear D gene. Germline CDR1 reads MNHEY; CDR2 reads SVGAGI. CDR3 length equals 14 residues. The ends were cut back, 0 bases at V and 7 bases at J, with 10 bases in the middle. CDR3 DNA sequence: TGTGCCAGCAGTTACTCCTACATGGGGCAGCCCCAGCATTTT. This codes for CASSYSYMGQPQHF.

The CDR3 region has the DNA TGCGCCAGCAGCCAGGTCCCGACAGGAGCGACTGAAGCTTTCTTT. Residues: CASSQVPTGATEAFF. V usage is TRBV4-3 and J usage is TRBJ1-1; tentative D call: TRBD1 (6 bases). CDR3 length: 15 amino acids. Per germline, CDR1 LGHNA and CDR2 YSLEER. Trimming left V 3 bases short and J 5 bases short, with 16 bases between.

The J gene is TRBJ2-7, the V gene TRBV9; D gene unclear. Germline values: CDR1 SGDLS, CDR2 YYNGEE. The CDR3 extends over 14 amino acids. Trimming took 4 bases from V and 0 from J, leaving 11 bases between them. The chain's CDR3 is CASSSTAASYEQYF. The CDR3 bases are TGTGCCAGCAGCTCGACGGCCGCCTCCTACGAGCAGTACTTC.

CDR3 sequence reads: CASSLRDNQPQHF. The CDR3, as DNA: TGTGCCAGCAGCTTAAGGGACAATCAGCCCCAGCATTTT. The V gene is TRBV7-6, the J gene TRBJ1-5; no clear D. Trimming took off 2 bases at V and 3 bases at J, with 5 bases between the two ends. Per germline, CDR1 SGHVS and CDR2 FNYEAQ. This CDR3 is 13 amino acids long.

The V and J genes are TRBV24-1 and TRBJ2-1; a possible D gene is TRBD2 (6 bases). The germline V gene encodes CDR1 KGHDR and CDR2 SFDVKD. V was pared by 0 bases and J by 7 bases, with 15 bases between. This CDR3 spans 16 amino acids. The CDR3 DNA is TGTGCCACCAGTGATTTGCAGTCTAGCGATCCGAATGAGCAGTTCTTC. Amino acid sequence: CATSDLQSSDPNEQFF.

CDR3 bases: TGTGCCAGCAGCCGGGACAATAACTATGGCTACACCTTC. Its translation: CASSRDNNYGYTF. V and J are TRBV12-3 or TRBV12-4 and TRBJ1-2; possible D gene TRBD1, 6 bases. The ends were cut back, 6 bases at V and 1 base at J, with 9 bases in the middle. The CDR3 covers 13 residues.

Concerning this clone: At one of its ends the junction is not consistent with the germline gene, which may arise from a read error. The J gene is TRBJ2-1, the V gene TRBV30; D could derive from TRBD1 or TRBD2 (5 bases each). CDR3 length: 13 residues. Per germline, CDR1 GTSNPN and CDR2 SVGIG (reference sequence). CDR3 region: CAWRRIGQGEQFF. The CDR3 DNA reads TGTGCTTGGAGGCGAATAGGGCAGGGTGAGCAGTTCTTC.

This chain joins TRBV7-9 and TRBJ1-2; D uncertain. Germline V lookup: CDR1 SEHNR, CDR2 FQNEAQ (reference sequence). Between the trimmed V and J ends, which lost 4 bases and 2 bases, there was a span of 17 bases. This CDR3 has 16 amino acids. CDR3 bases: TGTGCCAGCAGCTCCACTCGGGGAGGGCCGAACTATGGCTACACCTTC. Protein sequence: CASSSTRGGPNYGYTF.

This chain uses TRBV6-1 with TRBJ1-5, with 8 bases that match TRBD1. Germline trimming cut 3 bases from V and 12 bases from J; bases unmatched to any gene: 13. The CDR3 runs to 15 residues. In germline, CDR1 is MNHNS, CDR2 SASEGT. CDR3 region: CASSEDRDPSAYQHF. The CDR3 DNA reads as TGTGCCAGCAGTGAGGACAGGGACCCTTCTGCTTACCAGCATTTT.

The chain links TRBV11-2 to TRBJ2-3; D not certain. CDR3 length: 13 amino acids. V dropped 5 bases and J dropped 10 bases, with 16 bases sitting between them. Germline V gene sequence: CDR1 SGHAT, CDR2 FQNNGV. CDR3 amino acids: CASSPAGPPPQYF. In DNA form, the CDR3 reads TGTGCCAGCAGCCCGGCCGGGCCCCCGCCGCAGTATTTT. Supplemented by reference TRBV11-2 and TRBJ2-3, the full variable domain reads EAGVAQSPRYKIIEKRQSVAFWCNPISGHATLYWYQQILGQGPKLLIQFQNNGVVDDSQLPKDRFSAERLKGVDSTLKIQPAKLEDSAVYLCASSPAGPPPQYFGPGTRLTVL.

The chain couples TRBV7-3 to TRBJ2-5, with TRBD1 identical over 8 bases. Germline CDR1 reads SGHTA; CDR2 reads FQGTGA. The trim removed 4 bases at V and 4 bases at J, leaving 2 bases unmatched. The CDR3 covers 13 residues. The CDR3 coding sequence is TGTGCCAGCAGCTACGGACAGGGAGAGACCCAGTACTTC. It is translated as CASSYGQGETQYF.